These 12 T cell receptor delta chains originate from one sample sequenced in a study of gamma delta lymphoproliferative disorders and STAT genes. TCRdb fed the multiplex PCR reads to CATT. The data contain 1,500 to 2,000 delta-chain clones, roughly 1.9% of them seen just once; the ten biggest clones take up over 45%. Genomic DNA from isolated PBMCs served as the sequencing template. Sequenced material: blood. These receptors came from a human donor in good health.

This clone was counted a few times. A far larger clone is one base from this, pointing to a likely read error. Other DNA sequences of this sample code for an identical CDR3. The chain combines TRDV2 with TRDJ1, with TRDD3 identical over 10 bases. V trimming: 7 bases; J trimming: 0 bases; junction bases outside the gene matches: 4. Germline CDR1 GEAIGNYY, CDR2 EKD. The CDR3 covers 14 residues. CDR3 amino acids: CACDWGMYTDKLIF. The DNA for the CDR3 is TGTGCCTGCGACTGGGGGATGTACACCGATAAACTCATCTTT.

A note on this clone: TCRdb's protein, taken from a much larger clone, differs from this DNA's translation at residue 13, likely owing to a read error; the protein displayed comes from the DNA. This chain joins TRDV1 and TRDJ1; TRDD3 agrees at 11 bases. The germline V gene encodes CDR1 TSWWSYY and CDR2 QGS. Trimming took 5 bases from V and 1 from J; bases not matched to a gene: 21. The length of the CDR3 is 21 residues. The chain's CDR3 is CALGKPFRYWGIWGITDKLIF. In DNA, the CDR3 is TGTGCTCTTGGGAAACCCTTCCGCTACTGGGGGATATGGGGGATCACCGATAAACTCATCTTT.

About this clone: This is likely an artifact of a read error, given a far larger clone one base away. The chain has TRDV1 and TRDJ1; either TRDD2 or TRDD3 may supply D (5 bases each). This CDR3 region has 26 residues. Germline V CDR1 and CDR2: TSWWSYY, QGS. The ends were cut back, 1 base at V and 0 bases at J, with 42 bases in the middle. The CDR3: CALGEPPYVIFLTEGTRDLHTDKLIF. The CDR3 nucleotides read TGTGCTCTTGGGGAACCTCCCTACGTCATCTTTCTTACTGAGGGAACCAGGGATCTTCACACCGATAAACTCATCTTT.

This clone was found a few times. This likely came from a read error, as a far larger clone is one base away. Distinct nucleotide sequences in the sample also encode this CDR3. V usage is TRDV2 and J usage is TRDJ1; 8 bases match TRDD3. The CDR3 totals 20 residues. Trimming cost V 3 bases and J 9 bases; bases outside gene matches: 29. Germline CDR1 reads GEAIGNYY; CDR2 reads EKD. CDR3 protein: CACDLLSPTALGDPQGQLIF. In DNA form, the CDR3 reads TGTGCCTGTGACCTTCTTTCCCCTACTGCTCTGGGGGACCCTCAGGGCCAACTCATCTTT.

The sample holds a few counts of this clone. It is likely a read error: a sequence one base away is far more abundant. Other DNA variants within this sample encode the same CDR3. V and J are TRDV2 and TRDJ3; 9 bases are a match to TRDD3. The V gene end was trimmed by 7 bases and the J gene end by 0 bases; junction bases not matched to a gene: 18. Germline V lookup: CDR1 GEAIGNYY, CDR2 EKD. This CDR3 has 21 amino acids. The CDR3 region has the DNA TGTGCCTGCGACTCCCCCCATACTGGGGGACAGAGCTCCTGGGACACCCGACAGATGTTTTTC. Translating gives CACDSPHTGGQSSWDTRQMFF.

About this clone: A far larger clone is a single base away, which makes a read error likely. Other nucleotide sequences from this sample produce the same CDR3. This chain uses TRDV1 with TRDJ1, with D uncertain. The CDR3 has 22 amino acids. The V gene's germline CDR1 is TSWWSYY and CDR2 QGS. V was clipped by 4 bases and J by 0 bases, with 33 bases between them. CDR3 loop: CALGALPRSSPRVTVYTDKLIF. The DNA for the CDR3 is TGTGCTCTTGGGGCGCTGCCTCGTTCGTCTCCCCGGGTGACTGTGTACACCGATAAACTCATCTTT.

Turning to this clone: With only one base between it and a far larger clone, this is likely a read error. V usage is TRDV1 and J usage is TRDJ1; 10 bases are shared with TRDD3. Trimming at V came to 0 bases and at J to 1 base, leaving 23 bases not matched to a gene. The length of the CDR3 is 23 residues. In germline, CDR1 is TSWWSYY, CDR2 QGS. The CDR3 protein is CALGELFEIAYWGIRGCTDKLIF. The CDR3 nucleotides are TGTGCTCTTGGGGAACTATTCGAGATCGCGTACTGGGGGATTAGAGGGTGCACCGATAAACTCATCTTT.

This clone was found a few times. A far larger clone is a single base away, which makes a read error likely. Other DNA variants within this sample encode the same CDR3. The genes are TRDV3 and TRDJ1; D assignment may be TRDD2 or TRDD3 (5 bases each). This CDR3 contains 15 residues. From germline, CDR1 is TVYSNPD and CDR2 GDNSRS (reference sequence). For the CDR3, the DNA is TGTGCCCGGGGGGGCTTCGATGCCTACACCGATAAGCTCATCTTT. This codes for CARGGFDAYTDKLIF.

About this clone itself: The likely explanation is a read error, given a far larger clone one base away. Within the sample, other DNA sequences also encode this same CDR3. CDR3 loop: CACDSLGDRADKLIF. CDR3 nucleotide sequence: TGTGCCTGTGACTCCCTCGGGGATCGGGCCGATAAACTCATCTTT. The chain uses TRDV2 and TRDJ1; D is perhaps TRDD3 (6 bases). Germline CDR1 GEAIGNYY, CDR2 EKD. Between the trimmed V and J ends, which lost 3 bases and 3 bases, there was a span of 16 bases. This CDR3 is built from 15 residues.

About this clone itself: The translation of this DNA and the TCRdb protein of a much larger clone differ at residue 13, probably owing to a read error; the protein shown here is translated from the DNA. The V gene is TRDV2, the J gene TRDJ3, with a possible D match to TRDD3 (5 bases). CDR1 GEAIGNYY and CDR2 EKD come from the germline V gene. This CDR3 has 18 amino acids. CDR3 residues: CACDTLIGSSWDIRQMFF. The CDR3 coding sequence is TGTGCCTGTGACACCCTTATTGGTAGCTCCTGGGACATCCGACAGATGTTTTTC.

A word on this clone: This likely reflects a read error, since a far larger clone is one base away. This sample includes further DNA sequences coding for the same CDR3. The chain combines TRDV2 with TRDJ1; possibly TRDD3 for D (6 bases). The germline gives CDR1 GEAIGNYY, CDR2 EKD. The CDR3 extends over 18 amino acids. With 1 base removed from V and 6 bases from J, the gap between germline ends came to 26 bases. This CDR3 is CACDTGFGVLGVQNKLIF. CDR3 sequence (DNA): TGTGCCTGTGACACGGGGTTCGGCGTACTGGGAGTACAGAATAAACTCATCTTT.

In the case of this clone: This DNA translates differently at residue 20 from the TCRdb protein, which is that of a much larger clone; a read error is likely, and the protein shown is the DNA's own translation. The J gene is TRDJ1, the V gene TRDV2; the match to TRDD3 covers 7 bases. CDR3 size: 25 residues. The J segment lost 5 bases and the V segment lost 1 base, leaving 39 bases of the junction unmatched. Germline V gene data show CDR1 as GEAIGNYY and CDR2 as EKD. CDR3 coding DNA: TGTGCCTGTGACACTGACAACTTTTCGGGTGACTTCGACTTTACTGGGGCCGGGTACGCGGATAAACTCATCTTT. Translating it yields CACDTDNFSGDFDFTGAGYADKLIF.